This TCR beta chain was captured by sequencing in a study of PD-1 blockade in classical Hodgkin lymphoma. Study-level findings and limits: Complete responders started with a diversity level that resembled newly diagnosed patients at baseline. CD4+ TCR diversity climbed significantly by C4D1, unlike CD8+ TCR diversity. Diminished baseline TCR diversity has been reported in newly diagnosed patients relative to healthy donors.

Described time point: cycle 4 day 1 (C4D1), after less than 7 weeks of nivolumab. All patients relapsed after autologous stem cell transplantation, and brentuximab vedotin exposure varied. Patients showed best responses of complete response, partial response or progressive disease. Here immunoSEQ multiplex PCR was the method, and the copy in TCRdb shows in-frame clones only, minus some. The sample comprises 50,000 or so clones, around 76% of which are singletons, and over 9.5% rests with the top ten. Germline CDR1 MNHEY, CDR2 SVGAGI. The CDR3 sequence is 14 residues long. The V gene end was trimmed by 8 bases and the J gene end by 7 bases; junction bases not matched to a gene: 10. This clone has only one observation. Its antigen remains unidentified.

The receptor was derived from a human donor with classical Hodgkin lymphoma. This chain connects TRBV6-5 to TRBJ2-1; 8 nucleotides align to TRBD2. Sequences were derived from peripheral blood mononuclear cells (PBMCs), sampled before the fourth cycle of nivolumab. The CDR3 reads CASGRAGEFNEQFF. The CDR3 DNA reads TGTGCCAGCGGTAGAGCGGGAGAGTTTAATGAGCAGTTCTTC.